These 2 T cell receptor beta chains came from one sample sequenced in a study of technical replicates of blood from several donors. The protocol was immunoSEQ multiplex PCR, while the TCRdb copy is restricted to in-frame clones and leaves out a portion. The data show approximately 81,000 clones, with approximately 96% seen just once and about 0.37% held by the top ten. Material: T cells isolated from PBMCs. The receptors were sampled from a human donor in good health.

This rearrangement joins TRBV7-2 to TRBJ2-6, with unresolved D. Germline V gene data show CDR1 as SGHTA and CDR2 as FQGNSA. Deletions cut 1 base from V and 0 bases from J, with 4 bases between. The CDR3 is 15 amino acids. CDR3 loop: CASSLDNSGANVLTF. CDR3 coding DNA: TGTGCCAGCAGCTTAGATAACTCTGGGGCCAACGTCCTGACTTTC.

The chain carries TRBV6-6 and TRBJ1-2, with D possibly being TRBD1 (5 bases). The V and J ends lost 4 bases and 3 bases respectively, with 18 bases between them. Per germline, CDR1 MNHNY and CDR2 SVGAGI (reference sequence). The CDR3 runs to 16 residues. This CDR3 is CASSFTIGGEYYGYTF. The CDR3 DNA sequence: TGTGCCAGCAGTTTTACGATCGGGGGGGAATACTATGGCTACACCTTC.